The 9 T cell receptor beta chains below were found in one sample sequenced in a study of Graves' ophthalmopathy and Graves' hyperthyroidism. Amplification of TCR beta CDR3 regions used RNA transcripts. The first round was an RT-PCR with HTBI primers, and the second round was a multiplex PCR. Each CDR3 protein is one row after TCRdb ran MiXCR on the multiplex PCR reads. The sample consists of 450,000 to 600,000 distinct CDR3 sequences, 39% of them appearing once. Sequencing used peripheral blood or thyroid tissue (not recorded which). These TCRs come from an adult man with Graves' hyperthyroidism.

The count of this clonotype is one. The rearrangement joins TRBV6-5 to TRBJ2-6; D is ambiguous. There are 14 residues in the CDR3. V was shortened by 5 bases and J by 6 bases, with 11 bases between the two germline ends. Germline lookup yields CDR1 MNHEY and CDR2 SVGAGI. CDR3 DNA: TGTGCCAGCAGTGAACGGGCTGAGGCCAACGTCCTGACTTTC. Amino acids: CASSERAEANVLTF.

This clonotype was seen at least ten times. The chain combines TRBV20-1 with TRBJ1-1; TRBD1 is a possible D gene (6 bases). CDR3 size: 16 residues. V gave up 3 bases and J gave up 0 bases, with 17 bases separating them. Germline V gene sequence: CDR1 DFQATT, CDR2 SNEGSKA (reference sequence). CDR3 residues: CSASRPGASMNTEAFF. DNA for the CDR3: TGCAGTGCTAGTCGCCCAGGGGCATCCATGAACACTGAAGCTTTCTTT.

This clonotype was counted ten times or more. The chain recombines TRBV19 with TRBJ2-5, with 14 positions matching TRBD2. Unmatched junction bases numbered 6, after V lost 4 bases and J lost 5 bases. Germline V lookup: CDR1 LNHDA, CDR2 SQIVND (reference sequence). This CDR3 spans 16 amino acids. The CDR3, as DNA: TGTGCCAGTAGTACCGGGACTAGCGGGAGATGGGAGACCCAGTACTTC. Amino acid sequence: CASSTGTSGRWETQYF.

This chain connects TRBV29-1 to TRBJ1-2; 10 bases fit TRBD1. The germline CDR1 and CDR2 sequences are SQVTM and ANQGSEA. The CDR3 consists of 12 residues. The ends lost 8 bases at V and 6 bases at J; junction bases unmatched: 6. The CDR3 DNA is TGCAGCCGTGAGGGACAGGGGAATGGCTACACCTTC. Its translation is CSREGQGNGYTF.

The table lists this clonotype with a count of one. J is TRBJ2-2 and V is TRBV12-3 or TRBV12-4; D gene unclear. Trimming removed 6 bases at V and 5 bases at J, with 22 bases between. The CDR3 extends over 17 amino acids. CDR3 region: CASSQEAPGVGTGELFF. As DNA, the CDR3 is TGTGCCAGCAGCCAAGAAGCACCCGGAGTGGGTACCGGGGAGCTGTTTTTT.

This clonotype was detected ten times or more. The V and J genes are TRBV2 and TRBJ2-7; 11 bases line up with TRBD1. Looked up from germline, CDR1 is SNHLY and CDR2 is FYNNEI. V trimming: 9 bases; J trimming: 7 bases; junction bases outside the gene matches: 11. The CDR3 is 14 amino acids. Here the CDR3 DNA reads TGTGCCAGTAAACCAGGGACAGGGGGAGAGGAGCAGTACTTC. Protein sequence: CASKPGTGGEEQYF.

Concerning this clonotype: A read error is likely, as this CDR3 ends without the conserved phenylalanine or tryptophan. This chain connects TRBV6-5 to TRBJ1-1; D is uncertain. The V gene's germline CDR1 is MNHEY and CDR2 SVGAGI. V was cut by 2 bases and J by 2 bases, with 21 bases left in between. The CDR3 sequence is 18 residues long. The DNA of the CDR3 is TGTGCCAGCAGTTACCAGGACGGGTTCAGTAGTAAAAACACTGAAGCTTTCCTT. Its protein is CASSYQDGFSSKNTEAFL.

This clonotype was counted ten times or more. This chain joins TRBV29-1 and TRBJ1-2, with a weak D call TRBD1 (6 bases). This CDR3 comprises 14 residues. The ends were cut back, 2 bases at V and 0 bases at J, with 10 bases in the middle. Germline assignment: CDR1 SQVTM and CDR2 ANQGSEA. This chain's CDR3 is CSVELGGANYGYTF. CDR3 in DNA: TGCAGCGTTGAATTAGGGGGTGCTAACTATGGCTACACCTTC.

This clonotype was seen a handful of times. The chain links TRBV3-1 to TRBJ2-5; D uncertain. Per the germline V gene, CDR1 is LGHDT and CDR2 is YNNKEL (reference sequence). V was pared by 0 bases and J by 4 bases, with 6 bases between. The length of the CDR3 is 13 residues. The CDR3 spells CASSQETRETQYF. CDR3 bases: TGTGCCAGCAGCCAAGAAACGAGAGAGACCCAGTACTTC.